The clone carrying this T cell receptor (beta chain) was recorded many times. Antigen unknown. Trimming removed 0 bases from V and 9 bases from J, with 10 bases in between. The germline V gene has CDR1 SGDLS and CDR2 YYNGEE. The CDR3 is 13 residues long. For TCR beta, libraries came from quantitative 5'-RACE with molecular barcodes. Each CDR3 protein gets one entry after TCRdb re-called the 5' RACE reads with MiXCR. Here the sample spans some 220,000 distinct CDR3 sequences, roughly 8% being singletons. The sample belongs to a study of CD8 T cells in ankylosing spondylitis. Study-wide findings and caveats: In reactive arthritis synovial fluid and blood, some motif variants had been reported before.

The gene calls are TRBV9 and TRBJ2-1; TRBD1 or TRBD2 may be the D gene (5 bases each). This TCR came from a female donor with ankylosing spondylitis or in good health (not recorded which). Material for sequencing was blood, either unsorted or a sorted T cell fraction (not recorded which). CDR3 sequence: CASSVGGTGEQFF. The CDR3 DNA is TGTGCCAGCAGCGTAGGAGGGACGGGTGAGCAGTTCTTC.